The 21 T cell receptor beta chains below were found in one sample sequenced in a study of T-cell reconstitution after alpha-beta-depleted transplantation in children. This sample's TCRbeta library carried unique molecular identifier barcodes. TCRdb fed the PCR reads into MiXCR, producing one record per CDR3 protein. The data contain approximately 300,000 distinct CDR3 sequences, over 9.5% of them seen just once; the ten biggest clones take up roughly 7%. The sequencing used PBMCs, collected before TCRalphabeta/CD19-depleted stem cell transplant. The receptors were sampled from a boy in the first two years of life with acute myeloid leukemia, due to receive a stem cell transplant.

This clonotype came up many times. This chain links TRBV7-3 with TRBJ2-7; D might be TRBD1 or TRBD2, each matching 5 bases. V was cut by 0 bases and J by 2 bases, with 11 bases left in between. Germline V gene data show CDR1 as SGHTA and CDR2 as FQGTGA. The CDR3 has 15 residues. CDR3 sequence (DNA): TGTGCCAGCAGCTTAACCGCCGGGGCACCCTACGAGCAGTACTTC. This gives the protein CASSLTAGAPYEQYF.

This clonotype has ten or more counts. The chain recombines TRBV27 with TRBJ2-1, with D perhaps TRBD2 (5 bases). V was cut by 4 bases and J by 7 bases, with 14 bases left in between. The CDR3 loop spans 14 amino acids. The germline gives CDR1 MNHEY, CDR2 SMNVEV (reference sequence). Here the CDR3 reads CASSSAGRGNEQFF. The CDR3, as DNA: TGTGCCAGCAGTTCGGCCGGCCGGGGAAATGAGCAGTTCTTC.

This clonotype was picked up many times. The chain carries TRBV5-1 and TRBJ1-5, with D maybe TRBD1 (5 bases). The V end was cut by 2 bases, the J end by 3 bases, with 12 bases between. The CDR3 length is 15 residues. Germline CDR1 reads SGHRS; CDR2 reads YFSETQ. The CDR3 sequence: CASSLGGQINQPQHF. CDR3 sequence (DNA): TGCGCCAGCAGCTTAGGTGGACAAATCAATCAGCCCCAGCATTTT. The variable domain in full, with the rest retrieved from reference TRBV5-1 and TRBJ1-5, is KAGVTQTPRYLIKTRGQQVTLSCSPISGHRSVSWYQQTPGQGLQFLFEYFSETQRNKGNFPGRFSGRQFSNSRSEMNVSTLELGDSALYLCASSLGGQINQPQHFGDGTRLSIL.

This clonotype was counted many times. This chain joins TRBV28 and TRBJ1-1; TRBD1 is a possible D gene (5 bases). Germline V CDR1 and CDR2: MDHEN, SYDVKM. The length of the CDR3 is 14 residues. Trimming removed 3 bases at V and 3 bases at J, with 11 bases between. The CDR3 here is CASSFWGRDTEAFF. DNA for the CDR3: TGTGCCAGCAGTTTCTGGGGCAGGGACACTGAAGCTTTCTTT.

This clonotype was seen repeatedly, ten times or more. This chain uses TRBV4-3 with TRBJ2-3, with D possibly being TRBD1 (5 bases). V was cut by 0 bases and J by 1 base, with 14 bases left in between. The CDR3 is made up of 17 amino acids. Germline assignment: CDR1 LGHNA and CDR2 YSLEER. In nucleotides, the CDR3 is TGCGCCAGCAGCCAAGAAGTTAGGGGTAGGGGCACAGATACGCAGTATTTT. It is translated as CASSQEVRGRGTDTQYF.

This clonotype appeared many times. CDR3 nucleotide sequence: TGTGCCAGCAGCTTATCAGGGCCCGGGACTCCCAGCTCCTACGAGCAGTACTTC. It translates to CASSLSGPGTPSSYEQYF. V and J are TRBV7-6 and TRBJ2-7; a possible D gene is TRBD2 (6 bases). Germline V gene data show CDR1 as SGHVS and CDR2 as FNYEAQ. V lost 2 bases, J lost 0 bases, and 20 bases lay in between. CDR3 length equals 18 residues.

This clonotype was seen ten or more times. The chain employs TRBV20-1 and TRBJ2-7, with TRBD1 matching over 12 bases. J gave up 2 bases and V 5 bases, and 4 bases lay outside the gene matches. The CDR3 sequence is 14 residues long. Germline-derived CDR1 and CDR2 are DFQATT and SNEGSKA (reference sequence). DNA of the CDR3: TGCAGTGCTCGGGACAGGGGGCTTCCCTACGAGCAGTACTTC. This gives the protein CSARDRGLPYEQYF.

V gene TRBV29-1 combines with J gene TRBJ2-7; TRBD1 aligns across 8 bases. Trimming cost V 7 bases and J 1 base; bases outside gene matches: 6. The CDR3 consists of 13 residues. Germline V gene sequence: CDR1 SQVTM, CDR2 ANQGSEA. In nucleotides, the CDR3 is TGCAGCGCACTGGGACAGGAGTCCTACGAGCAGTACTTC. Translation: CSALGQESYEQYF.

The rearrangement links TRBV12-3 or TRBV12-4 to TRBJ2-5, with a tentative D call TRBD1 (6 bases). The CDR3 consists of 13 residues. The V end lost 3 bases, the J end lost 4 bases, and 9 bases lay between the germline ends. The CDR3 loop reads CASSFGQLETQYF. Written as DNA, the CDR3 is TGTGCCAGCAGTTTCGGACAGCTAGAGACCCAGTACTTC.

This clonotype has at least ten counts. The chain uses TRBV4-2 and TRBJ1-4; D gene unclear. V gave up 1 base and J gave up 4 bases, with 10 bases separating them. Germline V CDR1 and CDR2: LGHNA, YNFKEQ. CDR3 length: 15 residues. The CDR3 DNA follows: TGTGCCAGCAGCCAAGGCTCGGGCCTTAATGAAAAACTGTTTTTT. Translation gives CASSQGSGLNEKLFF.

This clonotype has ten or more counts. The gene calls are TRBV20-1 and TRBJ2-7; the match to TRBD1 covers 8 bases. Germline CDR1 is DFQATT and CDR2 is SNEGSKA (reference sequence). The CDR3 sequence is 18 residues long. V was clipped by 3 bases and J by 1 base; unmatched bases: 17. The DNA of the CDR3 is TGCAGTGCTAGTCCCCAACTCCTCAGGGGGCACCGGTCCTACGAGCAGTACTTC. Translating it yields CSASPQLLRGHRSYEQYF.

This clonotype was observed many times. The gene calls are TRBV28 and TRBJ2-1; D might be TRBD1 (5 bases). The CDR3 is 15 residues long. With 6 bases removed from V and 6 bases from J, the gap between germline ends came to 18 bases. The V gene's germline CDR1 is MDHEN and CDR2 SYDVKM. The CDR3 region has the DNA TGTGCCAGCAGATCCTTTAGGGGCCCGGGCAATGAGCAGTTCTTC. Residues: CASRSFRGPGNEQFF.

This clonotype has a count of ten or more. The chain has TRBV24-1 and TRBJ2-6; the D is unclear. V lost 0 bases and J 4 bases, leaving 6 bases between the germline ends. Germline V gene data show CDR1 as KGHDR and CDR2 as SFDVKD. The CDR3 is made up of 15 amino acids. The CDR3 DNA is TGTGCCACCAGTGATTTGCGGGCCGGGGCCAACGTCCTGACTTTC. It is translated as CATSDLRAGANVLTF.

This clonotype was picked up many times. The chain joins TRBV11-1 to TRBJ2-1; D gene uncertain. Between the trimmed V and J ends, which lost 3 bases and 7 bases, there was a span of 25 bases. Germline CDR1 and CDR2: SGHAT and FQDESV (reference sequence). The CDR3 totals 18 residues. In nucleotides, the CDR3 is TGTGCCAGCAGCTTCAGCCTAACCGGTCCCGACGGTGGTAATGAGCAGTTCTTC. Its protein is CASSFSLTGPDGGNEQFF.

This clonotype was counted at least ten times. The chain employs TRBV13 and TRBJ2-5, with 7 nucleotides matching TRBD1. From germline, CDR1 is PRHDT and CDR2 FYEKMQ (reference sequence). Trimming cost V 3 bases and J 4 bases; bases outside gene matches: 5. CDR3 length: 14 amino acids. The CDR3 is CASSFNSGGETQYF. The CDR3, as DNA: TGTGCCAGCAGCTTCAACTCAGGGGGAGAGACCCAGTACTTC.

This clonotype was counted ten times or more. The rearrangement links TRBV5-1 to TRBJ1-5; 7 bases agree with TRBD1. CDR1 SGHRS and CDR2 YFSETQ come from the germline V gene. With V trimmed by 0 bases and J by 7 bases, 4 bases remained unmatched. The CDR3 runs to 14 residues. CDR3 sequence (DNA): TGCGCCAGCAGCTTGGAAGGAGGGGGCCAGCCCCAGCATTTT. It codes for CASSLEGGGQPQHF. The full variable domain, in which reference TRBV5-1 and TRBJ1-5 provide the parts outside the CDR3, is KAGVTQTPRYLIKTRGQQVTLSCSPISGHRSVSWYQQTPGQGLQFLFEYFSETQRNKGNFPGRFSGRQFSNSRSEMNVSTLELGDSALYLCASSLEGGGQPQHFGDGTRLSIL.

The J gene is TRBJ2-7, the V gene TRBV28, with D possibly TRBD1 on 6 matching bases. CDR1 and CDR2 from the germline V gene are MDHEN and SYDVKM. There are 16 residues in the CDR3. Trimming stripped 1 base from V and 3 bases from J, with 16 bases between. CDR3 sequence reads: CASSLLVTAGVYEQYF. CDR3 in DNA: TGTGCCAGCAGTTTATTAGTTACGGCAGGGGTCTACGAGCAGTACTTC.

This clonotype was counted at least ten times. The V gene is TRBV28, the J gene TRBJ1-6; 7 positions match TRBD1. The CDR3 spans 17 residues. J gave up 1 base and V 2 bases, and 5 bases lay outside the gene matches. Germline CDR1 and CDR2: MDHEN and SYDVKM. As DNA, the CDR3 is TGTGCCAGCAGTTTACAGGGGGAGGTTTCCTATAATTCACCCCTCCACTTT. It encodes CASSLQGEVSYNSPLHF.

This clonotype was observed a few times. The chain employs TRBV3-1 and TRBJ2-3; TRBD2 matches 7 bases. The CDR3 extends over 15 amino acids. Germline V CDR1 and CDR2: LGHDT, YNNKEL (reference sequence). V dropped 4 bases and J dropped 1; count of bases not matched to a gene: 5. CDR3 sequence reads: CASSLGLVGTDTQYF. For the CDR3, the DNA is TGTGCCAGCAGCCTTGGACTAGTCGGCACAGATACGCAGTATTTT.

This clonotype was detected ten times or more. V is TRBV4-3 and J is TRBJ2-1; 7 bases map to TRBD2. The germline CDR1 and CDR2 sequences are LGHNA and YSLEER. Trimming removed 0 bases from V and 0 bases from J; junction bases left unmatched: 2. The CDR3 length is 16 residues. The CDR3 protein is CASSQDGGGSYNEQFF. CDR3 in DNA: TGCGCCAGCAGCCAAGATGGGGGGGGCTCCTACAATGAGCAGTTCTTC.

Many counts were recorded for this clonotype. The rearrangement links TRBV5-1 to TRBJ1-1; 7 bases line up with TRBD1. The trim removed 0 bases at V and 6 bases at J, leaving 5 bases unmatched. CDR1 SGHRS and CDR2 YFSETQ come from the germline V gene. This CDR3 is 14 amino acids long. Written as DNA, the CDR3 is TGCGCCAGCAGCTTGGACAGGGGAGGAGCTGAAGCTTTCTTT. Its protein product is CASSLDRGGAEAFF.